This TCR beta chain was recovered during a study of blood T cell repertoires in COVID-19. As for the study in general: The samples span acute and convalescent COVID-19 from the United States, Italy and Spain. From T cells, B-cell-depleted T cells, or PBMCs came the material, which was cDNA or gDNA.

Note on this clone: Within the sample, other DNA sequences also encode this same CDR3.

In the original analysis: By means of reference gene primer amplification, nucleated cell counts were estimated. Profiling relied on immunoSEQ multiplex PCR, and the TCRdb table lists in-frame clones only, not all of them. That table is the source of V, J and clone size, and D and trimming were worked out from the DNA. This table has some 160,000 clones, less than 90% appearing once. With 5 bases removed from V and 5 bases from J, the gap between germline ends came to 15 bases. Per the germline V gene, CDR1 is MNHEY and CDR2 is SVGAGI. This CDR3 contains 14 residues. This clonotype originated in a woman in her 70s with acute or convalescent COVID-19. The specimen was peripheral blood. The gene calls are TRBV6-5 and TRBJ1-2; D perhaps matches TRBD1 (5 bases). DNA of the CDR3: TGTGCCAGCAGTCCCACTGACAGTTTATATGGCTACACCTTC. Translated, it gives CASSPTDSLYGYTF.